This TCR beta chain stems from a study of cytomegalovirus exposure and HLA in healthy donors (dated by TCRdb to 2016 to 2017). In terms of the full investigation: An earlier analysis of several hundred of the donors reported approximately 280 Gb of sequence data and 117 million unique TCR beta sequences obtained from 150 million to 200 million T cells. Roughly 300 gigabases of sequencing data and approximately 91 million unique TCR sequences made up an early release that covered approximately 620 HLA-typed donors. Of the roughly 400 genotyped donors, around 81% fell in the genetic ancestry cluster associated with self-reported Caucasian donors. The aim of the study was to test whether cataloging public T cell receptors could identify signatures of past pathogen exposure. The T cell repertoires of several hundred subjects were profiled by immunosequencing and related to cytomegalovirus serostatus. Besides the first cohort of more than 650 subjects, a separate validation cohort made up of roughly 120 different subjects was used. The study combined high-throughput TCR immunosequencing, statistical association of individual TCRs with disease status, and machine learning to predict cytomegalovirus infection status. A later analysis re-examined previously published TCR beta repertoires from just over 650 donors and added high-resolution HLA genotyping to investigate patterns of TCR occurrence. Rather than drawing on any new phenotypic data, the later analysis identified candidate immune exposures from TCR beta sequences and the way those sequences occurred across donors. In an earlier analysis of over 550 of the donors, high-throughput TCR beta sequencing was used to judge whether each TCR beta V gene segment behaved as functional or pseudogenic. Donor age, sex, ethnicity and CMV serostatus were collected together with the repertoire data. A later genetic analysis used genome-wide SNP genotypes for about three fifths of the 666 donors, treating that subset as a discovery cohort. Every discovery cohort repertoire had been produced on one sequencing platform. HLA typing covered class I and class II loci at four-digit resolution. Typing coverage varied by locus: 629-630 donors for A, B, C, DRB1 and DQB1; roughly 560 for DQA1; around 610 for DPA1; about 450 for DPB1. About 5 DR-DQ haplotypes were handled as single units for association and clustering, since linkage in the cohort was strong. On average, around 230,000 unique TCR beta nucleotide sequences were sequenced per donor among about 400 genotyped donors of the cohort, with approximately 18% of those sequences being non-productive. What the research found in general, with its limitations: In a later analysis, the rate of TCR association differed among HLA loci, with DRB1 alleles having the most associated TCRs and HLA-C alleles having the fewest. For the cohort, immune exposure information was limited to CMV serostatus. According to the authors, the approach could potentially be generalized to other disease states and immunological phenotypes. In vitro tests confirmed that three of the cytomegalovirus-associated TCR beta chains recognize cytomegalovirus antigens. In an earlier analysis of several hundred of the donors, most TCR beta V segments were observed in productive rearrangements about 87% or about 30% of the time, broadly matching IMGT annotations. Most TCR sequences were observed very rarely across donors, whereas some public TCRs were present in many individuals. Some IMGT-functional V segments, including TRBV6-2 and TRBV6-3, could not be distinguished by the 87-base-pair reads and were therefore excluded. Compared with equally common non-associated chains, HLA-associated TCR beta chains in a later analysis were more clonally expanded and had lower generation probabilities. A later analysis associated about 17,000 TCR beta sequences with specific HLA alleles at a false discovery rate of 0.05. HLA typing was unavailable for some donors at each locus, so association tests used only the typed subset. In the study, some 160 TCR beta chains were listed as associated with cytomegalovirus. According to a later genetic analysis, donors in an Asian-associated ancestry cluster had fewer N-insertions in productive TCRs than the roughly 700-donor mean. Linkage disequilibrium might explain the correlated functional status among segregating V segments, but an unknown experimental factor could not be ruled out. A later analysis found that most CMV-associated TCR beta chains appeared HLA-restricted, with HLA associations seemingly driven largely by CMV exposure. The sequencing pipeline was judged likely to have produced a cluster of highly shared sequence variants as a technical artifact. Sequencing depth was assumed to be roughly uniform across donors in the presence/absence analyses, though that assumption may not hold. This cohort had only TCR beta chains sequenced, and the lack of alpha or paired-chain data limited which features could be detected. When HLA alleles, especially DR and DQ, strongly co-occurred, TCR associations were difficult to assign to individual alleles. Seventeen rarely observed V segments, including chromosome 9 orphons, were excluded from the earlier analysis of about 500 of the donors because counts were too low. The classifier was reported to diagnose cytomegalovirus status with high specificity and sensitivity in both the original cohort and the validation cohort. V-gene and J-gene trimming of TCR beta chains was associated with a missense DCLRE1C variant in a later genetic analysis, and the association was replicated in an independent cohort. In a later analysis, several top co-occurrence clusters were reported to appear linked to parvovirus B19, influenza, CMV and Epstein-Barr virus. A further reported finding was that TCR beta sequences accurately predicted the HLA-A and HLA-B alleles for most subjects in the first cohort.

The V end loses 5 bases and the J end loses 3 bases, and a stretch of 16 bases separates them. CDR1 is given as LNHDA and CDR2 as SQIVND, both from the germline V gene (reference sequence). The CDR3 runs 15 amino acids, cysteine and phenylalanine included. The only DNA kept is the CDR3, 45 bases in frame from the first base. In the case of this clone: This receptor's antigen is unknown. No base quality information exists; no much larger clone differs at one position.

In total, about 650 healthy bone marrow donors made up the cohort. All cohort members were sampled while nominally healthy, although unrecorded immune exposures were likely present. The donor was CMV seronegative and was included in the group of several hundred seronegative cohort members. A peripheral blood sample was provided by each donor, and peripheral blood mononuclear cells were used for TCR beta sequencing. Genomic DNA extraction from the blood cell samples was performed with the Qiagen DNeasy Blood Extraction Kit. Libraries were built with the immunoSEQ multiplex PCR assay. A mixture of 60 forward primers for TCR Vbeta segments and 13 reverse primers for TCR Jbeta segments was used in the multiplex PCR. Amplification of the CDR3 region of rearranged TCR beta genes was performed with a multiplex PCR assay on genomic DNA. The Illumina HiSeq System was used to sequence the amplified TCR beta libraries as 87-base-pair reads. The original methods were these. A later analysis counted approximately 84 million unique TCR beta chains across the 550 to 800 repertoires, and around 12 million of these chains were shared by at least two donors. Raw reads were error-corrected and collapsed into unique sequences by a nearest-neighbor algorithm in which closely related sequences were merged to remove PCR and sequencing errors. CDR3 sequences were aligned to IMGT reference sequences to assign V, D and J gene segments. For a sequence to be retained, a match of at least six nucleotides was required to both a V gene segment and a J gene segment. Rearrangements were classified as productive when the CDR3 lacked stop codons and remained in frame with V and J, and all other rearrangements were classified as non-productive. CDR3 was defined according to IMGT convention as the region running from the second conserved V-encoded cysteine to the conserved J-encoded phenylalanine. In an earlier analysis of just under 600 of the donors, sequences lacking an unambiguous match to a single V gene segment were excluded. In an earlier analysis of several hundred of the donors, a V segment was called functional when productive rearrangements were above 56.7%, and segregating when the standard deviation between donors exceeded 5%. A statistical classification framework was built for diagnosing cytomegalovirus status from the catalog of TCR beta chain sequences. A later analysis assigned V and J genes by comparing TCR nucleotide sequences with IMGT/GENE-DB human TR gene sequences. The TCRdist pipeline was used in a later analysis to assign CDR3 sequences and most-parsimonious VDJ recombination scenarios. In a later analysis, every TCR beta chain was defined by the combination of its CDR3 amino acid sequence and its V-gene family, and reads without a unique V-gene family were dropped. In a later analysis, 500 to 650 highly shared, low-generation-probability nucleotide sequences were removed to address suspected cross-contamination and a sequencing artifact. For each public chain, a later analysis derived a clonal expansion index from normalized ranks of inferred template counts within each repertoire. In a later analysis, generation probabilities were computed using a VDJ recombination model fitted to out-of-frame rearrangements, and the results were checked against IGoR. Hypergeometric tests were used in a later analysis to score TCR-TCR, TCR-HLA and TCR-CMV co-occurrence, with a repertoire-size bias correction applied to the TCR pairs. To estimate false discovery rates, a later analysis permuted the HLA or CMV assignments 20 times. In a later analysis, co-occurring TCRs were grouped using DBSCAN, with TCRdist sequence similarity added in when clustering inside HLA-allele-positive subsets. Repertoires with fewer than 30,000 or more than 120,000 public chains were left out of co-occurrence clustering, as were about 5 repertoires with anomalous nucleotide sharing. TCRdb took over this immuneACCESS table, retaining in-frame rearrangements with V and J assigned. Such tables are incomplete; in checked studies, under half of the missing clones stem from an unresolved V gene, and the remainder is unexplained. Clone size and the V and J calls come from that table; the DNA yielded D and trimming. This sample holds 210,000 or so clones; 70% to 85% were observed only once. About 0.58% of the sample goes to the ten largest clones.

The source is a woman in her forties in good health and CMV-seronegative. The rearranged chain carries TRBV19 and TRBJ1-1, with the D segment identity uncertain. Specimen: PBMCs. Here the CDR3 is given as CASSPRGGWDTEAFF. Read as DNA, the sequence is TGTGCCAGTAGTCCGCGAGGAGGGTGGGACACTGAAGCTTTCTTT.